These 5 T cell receptor beta chains were all obtained from the same sample, sequenced in a study of blood T cell repertoires in COVID-19. The data were produced by immunoSEQ multiplex PCR, yet TCRdb's version contains in-frame clones alone and is incomplete. The table lists hundreds of thousands of clones, roughly nine tenths of them singletons, with 2.5% to 3.5% in the top ten. The sample comprised PBMCs or T cells enriched from blood (not recorded which). The receptors were gathered from a woman in her 30s who had recovered from COVID-19.

This chain connects TRBV10-2 to TRBJ1-3; D might be TRBD1 (6 bases). Germline lookup yields CDR1 WSHSY and CDR2 SAAADI. CDR3 size: 12 residues. V was shortened by 8 bases and J by 8 bases, with 13 bases between the two germline ends. The DNA for the CDR3 is TGCGCCAGCGGGGGCCGACCTGACACCATATATTTT. The encoded protein is CASGGRPDTIYF.

This chain uses TRBV11-2 with TRBJ2-7; D is possibly TRBD2 (7 bases). Germline assignment: CDR1 SGHAT and CDR2 FQNNGV. Between the trimmed V and J ends, which lost 1 base and 6 bases, there was a span of 13 bases. This CDR3 is 14 amino acids long. This CDR3 reads CASSLGAGAREQYF. CDR3 in DNA: TGTGCCAGCAGCTTAGGTGCGGGGGCGCGCGAGCAGTACTTC.

This clone was recorded only once. This chain connects TRBV19 to TRBJ1-1, with D tentatively TRBD1 (5 bases). V lost 4 bases to trimming and J lost 1 base, with 13 bases between them. Looked up from germline, CDR1 is LNHDA and CDR2 is SQIVND (reference sequence). The CDR3 totals 15 residues. As DNA, the CDR3 is TGTGCCAGTAGTACCGCGACAGAGAAGAACACTGAAGCTTTCTTT. This codes for CASSTATEKNTEAFF.

The chain carries TRBV27 and TRBJ1-2; possibly TRBD1 for D (5 bases). V gave up 0 bases and J gave up 5 bases, with 7 bases separating them. The germline gives CDR1 MNHEY, CDR2 SMNVEV (reference sequence). There are 13 residues in the CDR3. DNA for the CDR3: TGTGCCAGCAGTTTATCAAAGGGGTATGGCTACACCTTC. Translated: CASSLSKGYGYTF.

V and J are TRBV28 and TRBJ2-7; perhaps TRBD1 as D (5 bases). The germline V gene encodes CDR1 MDHEN and CDR2 SYDVKM. This CDR3 is built from 17 residues. V gave up 4 bases and J gave up 2 bases, with 21 bases separating them. DNA for the CDR3: TGTGCCAGCAGTTCCCCATCCGAAGGGGTTATCCCCTACGAGCAGTACTTC. It translates to CASSSPSEGVIPYEQYF.